The subject of this entry is one T cell receptor beta chain. The data derive from a study of blood T cell repertoires in COVID-19. Looking at the study overall: COVID-19 samples collected from the United States, Italy and Spain covered acute and convalescent phases. T cells, B-cell-depleted T cells, or PBMCs provided the cDNA or gDNA that served as material.

Authors' processing steps: Cell counts per sample came from amplifying reference gene primers. Here immunoSEQ multiplex PCR was the method, and the copy in TCRdb shows in-frame clones only, minus some. Clone size and the V and J calls come from that table; the DNA yielded D and trimming. The table lists more than 150,000 clones, 75% to 85% of them singletons, with roughly 0.58% in the top ten. The clonotype originates from a man in his sixties with acute or convalescent COVID-19. Material for sequencing was peripheral blood.

The CDR3 sequence is CASTRDRGTDTQYF. For the CDR3, the DNA is TGTGCCAGCACCCGGGACAGGGGCACAGATACGCAGTATTTT. The chain recombines TRBV28 with TRBJ2-3, with 9 bases fitting TRBD1. The CDR3 totals 14 residues. The V and J ends lost 7 bases and 1 base, in that order; junction bases with no gene match: 3. Per the germline V gene, CDR1 is MDHEN and CDR2 is SYDVKM.